This TCR beta chain originates from a study of blood T cell repertoires in COVID-19. Libraries were prepared by immunoSEQ multiplex PCR; TCRdb keeps only in-frame clonotypes and omits some of them. Among about 140,000 clones listed, about 90% were seen once. The CDR3 totals 14 residues. Trimming shortened V by 5 bases and J by 6 bases, and 16 bases separated the two germline ends. Germline V CDR1 and CDR2: MNHNY, SVGAGI (reference sequence). The source is a woman older than 75 with acute or convalescent COVID-19. The sequenced material came from peripheral blood. V is TRBV6-6 and J is TRBJ1-1, with D possibly matching TRBD1 (6 bases). In nucleotides, the CDR3 is TGTGCCAGCAGTAGAGAGAGGGGGTTTTCTGAAGCTTTCTTT. Its protein product is CASSRERGFSEAFF.